The rows below give T cell receptor beta chains drawn from one sample of a study of T cell responses to AZD1222 COVID-19 vaccine. Method: immunoSEQ multiplex PCR; TCRdb's copy keeps in-frame clones and lacks some. The table records under 200,000 clones, approximately 94% of them present only once. Source: peripheral blood, taken on day 0 of AZD1222 vaccination. These receptors came from an adult in good health. Both conserved end residues are trimmed from each CDR3. The D gene is left open where the match is weak.

length: 13
J: TRBJ1-4
D: -
V: TRBV28
CDR3: ASSLAGGSREKLF

length: 9
J: TRBJ1-3
D: -
V: TRBV29-1
CDR3: SVESGNTIY

length: 12
J: TRBJ1-5
D: -
V: TRBV28
CDR3: ASRRDNSNQPQH

length: 12
J: TRBJ1-2
D: TRBD1
V: TRBV28
CDR3: ASSSRWTGYGYT

length: 13
J: TRBJ2-1
D: -
V: TRBV6-5
CDR3: ASSYLGVSPNEQF

length: 12
J: TRBJ2-7
D: -
V: TRBV27
CDR3: ASSLDLRSNEQY

length: 13
J: TRBJ2-7
D: -
V: TRBV21-1
CDR3: ASSKAGRATYEQY

length: 12
J: TRBJ1-1
D: TRBD1
V: TRBV6-5
CDR3: ASSRGQGRTEAF

length: 11
J: TRBJ1-2
D: -
V: TRBV25-1
CDR3: ASRDSLNYGYT

length: 15
J: TRBJ2-3
D: -
V: TRBV5-1
CDR3: ASSSGRGGTHTDTQY

length: 13
J: TRBJ2-7
D: TRBD1
V: TRBV15
CDR3: ATSRDTGGYNEQY

length: 13
J: TRBJ1-2
D: -
V: TRBV5-1
CDR3: ASSPMLGGGDGYT

length: 14
J: TRBJ2-7
D: TRBD1
V: TRBV25-1
CDR3: ASSASRGQGSYEQY

length: 13
J: TRBJ1-5
D: -
V: TRBV19
CDR3: ASNRRRGGNQPQH

length: 14
J: TRBJ2-2
D: -
V: TRBV11-3
CDR3: ASSRRGGLDTGELF

length: 13
J: TRBJ2-3
D: TRBD2
V: TRBV30
CDR3: AWSGTSGSTDTQY

length: 12
J: TRBJ2-1
D: TRBD2
V: TRBV6-5
CDR3: ASRPSGQYNEQF

length: 17
J: TRBJ1-4
D: TRBD1
V: TRBV9
CDR3: ASSPRLGGAHPTNEKLF

length: 11
J: TRBJ2-7
D: -
V: TRBV15
CDR3: ATSRDHGYEQY

length: 14
J: TRBJ1-1
D: -
V: TRBV5-5
CDR3: ASSSISTTGYTEAF

length: 13
J: TRBJ2-5
D: TRBD2
V: TRBV20-1
CDR3: SASFDSGTQETQY

length: 15
J: TRBJ2-7
D: TRBD1
V: TRBV7-6
CDR3: ASSLGPGTGFTYEQY

length: 14
J: TRBJ1-5
D: TRBD1
V: TRBV19
CDR3: ASSMEGTVSNQPQH

length: 17
J: TRBJ2-1
D: TRBD2
V: TRBV9
CDR3: ASSVGGTSGRPTYNEQF

length: 11
J: TRBJ1-6
D: -
V: TRBV5-1
CDR3: ASSLAEETPLH

length: 9
J: TRBJ2-7
D: -
V: TRBV20-1
CDR3: SARGGYEQY

length: 13
J: TRBJ1-6
D: -
V: TRBV4-3
CDR3: ASSQDRGYNSPLH

length: 13
J: TRBJ1-4
D: TRBD1
V: TRBV2
CDR3: ASRHGTDGTAKLF

length: 13
J: TRBJ1-2
D: TRBD1
V: TRBV4-3
CDR3: ASSQGTGGGYGYT

length: 12
J: TRBJ2-2
D: TRBD2
V: TRBV7-8
CDR3: ASRRLAVTGELF

length: 13
J: TRBJ2-7
D: TRBD2
V: TRBV7-2
CDR3: ASSLGLASTYEQY

length: 15
J: TRBJ2-1
D: -
V: TRBV5-1
CDR3: ASSLVTVASAYNEQF

length: 13
J: TRBJ2-2
D: -
V: TRBV5-3
CDR3: ARSFSGRATGELF

length: 9
J: TRBJ2-1
D: -
V: TRBV27
CDR3: ASSGSGEQF

length: 11
J: TRBJ1-2
D: -
V: TRBV28
CDR3: ASRGTSDYGYT

length: 15
J: TRBJ1-5
D: TRBD1
V: TRBV5-6
CDR3: ASSRGGQGANNQPQH

length: 9
J: TRBJ1-2
D: -
V: TRBV5-1
CDR3: ASSDGVSYT

length: 11
J: TRBJ2-3
D: -
V: TRBV4-2
CDR3: ASSLEIADTQY

length: 12
J: TRBJ1-1
D: -
V: TRBV19
CDR3: ASHRTVMNTEAF

length: 12
J: TRBJ1-3
D: TRBD1
V: TRBV6-5
CDR3: ASVTDRVLGTIY

length: 12
J: TRBJ2-5
D: -
V: TRBV2
CDR3: ASSESSILETQY

length: 15
J: TRBJ1-3
D: -
V: TRBV6-4
CDR3: ASHLRRVVVSGNTIY

length: 15
J: TRBJ2-1
D: -
V: TRBV6-2/TRBV6-3
CDR3: ASSYSVATGIYNEQF

length: 13
J: TRBJ1-5
D: TRBD1
V: TRBV20-1
CDR3: SASDRTGANQPQH

length: 11
J: TRBJ2-7
D: -
V: TRBV15
CDR3: ATSRDRVNEQY

length: 9
J: TRBJ2-1
D: TRBD2
V: TRBV20-1
CDR3: SRGTLAGQF

length: 12
J: TRBJ1-1
D: -
V: TRBV13
CDR3: ASSLNAANTEAF

length: 11
J: TRBJ1-2
D: TRBD1
V: TRBV27
CDR3: ASSFHRGYGYT

length: 11
J: TRBJ1-1
D: -
V: TRBV6-5
CDR3: ASTLVQNTEAF

length: 16
J: TRBJ2-7
D: -
V: TRBV7-3
CDR3: ASSPISQAVPGNHEQY

length: 14
J: TRBJ2-7
D: -
V: TRBV18
CDR3: ASSPKRQASSYEQY

length: 13
J: TRBJ2-1
D: -
V: TRBV11-3
CDR3: ASSLDREGYNEQF

length: 13
J: TRBJ1-6
D: -
V: TRBV14
CDR3: ASSLDRTYNSPLH

length: 14
J: TRBJ2-2
D: TRBD2
V: TRBV27
CDR3: ASSLLLAGDTGELF

length: 13
J: TRBJ2-1
D: -
V: TRBV6-1
CDR3: ASSENVGGGNEQF